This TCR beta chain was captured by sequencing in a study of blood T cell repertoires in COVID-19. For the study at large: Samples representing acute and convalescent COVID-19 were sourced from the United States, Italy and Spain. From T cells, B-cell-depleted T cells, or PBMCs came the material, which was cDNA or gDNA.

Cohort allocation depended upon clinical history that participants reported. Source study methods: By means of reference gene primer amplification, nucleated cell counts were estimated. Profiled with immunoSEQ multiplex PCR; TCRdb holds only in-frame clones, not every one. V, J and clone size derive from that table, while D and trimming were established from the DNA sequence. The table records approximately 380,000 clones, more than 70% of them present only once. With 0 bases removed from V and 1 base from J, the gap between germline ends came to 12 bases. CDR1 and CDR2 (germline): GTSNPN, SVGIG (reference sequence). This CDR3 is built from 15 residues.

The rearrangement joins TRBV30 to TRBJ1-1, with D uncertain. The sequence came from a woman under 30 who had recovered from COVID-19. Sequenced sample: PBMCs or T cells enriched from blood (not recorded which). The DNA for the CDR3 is TGTGCCTGGAGTGTACGGATTTCGGGGAACACTGAAGCTTTCTTT. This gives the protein CAWSVRISGNTEAFF.